These T cell receptor beta chains were read from a single sample in a study of blood T cell repertoires in COVID-19. Some clones are missing from TCRdb's copy, which holds only in-frame ones; the method was immunoSEQ multiplex PCR. The repertoire holds 150,000 to 200,000 clones, with 80% as singletons. Sequencing was performed on peripheral blood. All receptors come from a man aged 65 to 85 with active or convalescent COVID-19. The CDR3 runs from the conserved cysteine through the conserved F or W. A D gene is named only where the DNA matches it firmly. The listing skips clone size in some rows; elsewhere it reads once, few, many or a size class.

d_call	v_call	j_call	clone_size	cdr3_nt	cdr3_aa
.	TRBV7-2	TRBJ1-1	few	TGTGCCAGCAGCCAAGGTGGGCAGGGACAAAACACTGAAGCTTTCTTT	CASSQGGQGQNTEAFF
TRBD2	TRBV6-6	TRBJ2-3	once	TGTGCCAGCAGTCCCCGACTAGCTCCTAGCACAGATACGCAGTATTTT	CASSPRLAPSTDTQYF
TRBD2	TRBV11-2	TRBJ2-1	few	TGTGCCAGCAGCTTACTAGCGGGAATTCGTCAGTTCTTC	CASSLLAGIRQFF
.	TRBV5-1	TRBJ1-1	.	TGCGCCAGCAGCCCAGCCTGGGCAGGTTCCGCTGAAGCTTTCTTT	CASSPAWAGSAEAFF
.	TRBV6-1	TRBJ2-3	.	TGTGCCAGCAGTGAAAGATTGGCTAGCGCTAGCACAGATACGCAGTATTTT	CASSERLASASTDTQYF
TRBD2	TRBV27	TRBJ2-7	.	TGTGCCAGCAGCCTAGAGGCGACTAGCGGGAGTTGGGAGCAGTACTTC	CASSLEATSGSWEQYF
.	TRBV29-1	TRBJ2-5	many	TGCAGCGTTGAAGGTCTAGAGAATGGGTTACAAGAGACCCAGTACTTC	CSVEGLENGLQETQYF
TRBD1	TRBV4-1	TRBJ2-3	.	TGCGCCAGCAGCCTCCAGGGGGCTGAAGATACGCAGTATTTT	CASSLQGAEDTQYF
.	TRBV6-5	TRBJ1-1	.	TGTGCCAGCAGCAGGGGAAATTCTGAAGCTTTCTTT	CASSRGNSEAFF
.	TRBV5-1	TRBJ1-1	.	TGCGCCAGCAGCTTGGAAACCTTAAGGGGGACCACTGAAGCTTTCTTT	CASSLETLRGTTEAFF
TRBD1	TRBV9	TRBJ2-3	.	TGTGCCAGCAGCGCAGGGGGCTTACTCACAGATACGCAGTATTTT	CASSAGGLLTDTQYF
.	TRBV19	TRBJ2-1	.	TGTGCCAGCCTAGGGACACAGGGTATGAAAACGAATGAGCAGTTCTTC	CASLGTQGMKTNEQFF
.	TRBV7-2	TRBJ2-3	.	TGTGCCAGCAGCTTGGACTACTTGAGCACAGATACGCAGTATTTT	CASSLDYLSTDTQYF
TRBD1	TRBV4-2	TRBJ1-2	.	TGTGCCAGCAGCTTCTCCGGGACAGATGGCTACACCTTC	CASSFSGTDGYTF
.	TRBV2	TRBJ2-7	.	TGTGCCAGCAGTCCAAGACAGGGAGGTTGGTACGAGCAGTACTTC	CASSPRQGGWYEQYF
TRBD1	TRBV7-8	TRBJ1-4	.	TGTGCCAGCAGCATGTCCGGGACAGGGGAAGAAAAACTGTTTTTT	CASSMSGTGEEKLFF
.	TRBV18	TRBJ2-1	.	TGTGCCAGCTCACCGGACAGACAGACCTACAATGAGCAGTTCTTC	CASSPDRQTYNEQFF
.	TRBV21-1	TRBJ2-7	.	TGTGCCAGCAGCAAAGTTCCGACAGGGTTACCCTACGAGCAGTACTTC	CASSKVPTGLPYEQYF
.	TRBV6-1	TRBJ1-2	.	TGTGCCAGCAGTGAACCTCCGGCAGGCAACTATGGCTACACCTTC	CASSEPPAGNYGYTF
.	TRBV4-2	TRBJ2-2	few	TGTGCCAGCAGCCAAGACTCCCTAAACACCGGGGAGCTGTTTTTT	CASSQDSLNTGELFF
TRBD1	TRBV7-8	TRBJ2-1	once	TGTGCCAGCAGCTCGACAGGGTTGGGTCGTGAGCAGTTCTTC	CASSSTGLGREQFF
.	TRBV27	TRBJ2-1	.	TGTGCCAGCAGTTCACGACCCGACTGGAATGAGCAGTTCTTC	CASSSRPDWNEQFF
TRBD1	TRBV7-7	TRBJ2-7	.	TGTGCTAGCAGCCCATACGGCCAGGGGGCTAAGCCTCCCACCTCCTACGAGCAGTACTTC	CASSPYGQGAKPPTSYEQYF
TRBD1	TRBV2	TRBJ2-5	.	TGTGCCAGCAGCTTACAGGGGGCAGGGGAGACCCAGTACTTC	CASSLQGAGETQYF
TRBD2	TRBV9	TRBJ2-1	few	TGTGCCAGCAGCGTAGTTAGCGGGACCCACAATGAGCAGTTCTTC	CASSVVSGTHNEQFF
TRBD2	TRBV3-1/TRBV3-2	TRBJ2-1	few	TGTGCCAGCAGCCCTCTAGCGGGGTTATACAATGAGCAGTTCTTC	CASSPLAGLYNEQFF
.	TRBV10-3	TRBJ1-5	.	TGTGCCATCAGTGAGTTCGGGGGGGCTAACTTTCAGCCCCAGCATTTT	CAISEFGGANFQPQHF
.	TRBV11-3	TRBJ2-1	.	TGTGCCAGCAGTGAGACAGGGACTTACAATGAGCAGTTCTTC	CASSETGTYNEQFF
TRBD2	TRBV3-1/TRBV3-2	TRBJ2-7	.	TGTGCCAGCAGCCAATCTAGGGAGGGCGAGCAGTACTTC	CASSQSREGEQYF
TRBD2	TRBV18	TRBJ2-3	.	TGTGCCAGCTCCCAGACTAGCGGGCTCACAGATACGCAGTATTTT	CASSQTSGLTDTQYF
TRBD1	TRBV29-1	TRBJ2-1	few	TGCAGCTCCGGACAGGGGGACAATGAGCAGTTCTTC	CSSGQGDNEQFF
TRBD1	TRBV7-9	TRBJ2-7	.	TGTGCCAGCAGCCCTATGCCGGGACAGCTTAACTACGAGCAGTACTTC	CASSPMPGQLNYEQYF
TRBD1	TRBV18	TRBJ2-7	.	TGTGCCAGCTCACCAGATCCCCCAGGACAGGGGGCGAGGGAGCAGTACTTC	CASSPDPPGQGAREQYF
.	TRBV7-2	TRBJ1-5	.	TGTGCCAGCAGCTTAGTAGCGGATAGCAATCAGCCCCAGCATTTT	CASSLVADSNQPQHF
TRBD1	TRBV7-4	TRBJ2-1	.	TGTGCCAGCAGCTCAAAGAGGGGGACAGGGGGAAACAATGAGCAGTTCTTC	CASSSKRGTGGNNEQFF
.	TRBV5-6	TRBJ2-6	.	TGTGCCAGCAGCTGGGTCGACTTGCCCAGCTCTGGGGCCAACGTCCTGACTTTC	CASSWVDLPSSGANVLTF
TRBD2	TRBV30	TRBJ2-3	.	TGTGCCTGGAGCCCGCGGACTAGCGAGACTACAGATACGCAGTATTTT	CAWSPRTSETTDTQYF
TRBD1	TRBV6-1	TRBJ1-1	few	TGTGCCAGCAGTGAAAGACTTATTTGGCAGGGGGCGGTGGCAGCTTTCTTT	CASSERLIWQGAVAAFF
TRBD1	TRBV18	TRBJ1-5	once	TGTGCCAGCTCACCAGGAACTGGACAGGGGGCGGGTCAGCCCCAGCATTTT	CASSPGTGQGAGQPQHF
.	TRBV5-1	TRBJ2-1	.	TGCGCCAGCAGCCGACGTCCTAGCGCCTACGAAACCACGAGCTCCTACAATGAGCAGTTCTTC	CASSRRPSAYETTSSYNEQFF
.	TRBV12-3/TRBV12-4	TRBJ1-5	.	TGTGCCAGCAGCGTGGAGGAGGGTCAGCCCCAGCATTTT	CASSVEEGQPQHF
.	TRBV10-2	TRBJ2-1	.	TGCGCCAGCACTGGGAGCTCCTACAATGAGCAGTTCTTC	CASTGSSYNEQFF
.	TRBV19	TRBJ2-1	.	TGTGCCAGTAGTATAGATCTTATCGTTCGGGGAAGGAATGAGCAGTTCTTC	CASSIDLIVRGRNEQFF
.	TRBV7-8	TRBJ1-1	.	TGTGCCAGCAGCCAGATTGGGGCACAGGGTTCCACTGAAGCTTTCTTT	CASSQIGAQGSTEAFF
TRBD1	TRBV4-3	TRBJ1-1	.	TGCGCCAGCAGCCTCTCTCAAGAGGGGGCCACTGAAGCTTTCTTT	CASSLSQEGATEAFF
.	TRBV18	TRBJ2-1	.	TGTGCCAGCTCACCTCGGGACTCGAGACCAGGTGAGCAGTTCTTC	CASSPRDSRPGEQFF
.	TRBV5-6	TRBJ2-3	.	TGTGCCAGCAGCTTGGTTTCGTGGGGCGCAGATACGCAGTATTTT	CASSLVSWGADTQYF
TRBD1	TRBV6-6	TRBJ2-7	.	TGTGCCAGCATAAGTTCGGGACAGGAACGATACGAGCAGTACTTC	CASISSGQERYEQYF
TRBD1	TRBV6-6	TRBJ2-6	.	TGTGCCAGCAGTCAATTCTCGGGACAGGGAGAGACGGTCGGGGCCAACGTCCTGACTTTC	CASSQFSGQGETVGANVLTF
.	TRBV12-1	TRBJ2-1	once	TGTGCCAGCAGCACGCTCGGACTAGCGGGAGGGCCCTCACCTAACCCCTCCTACAATGAGCAGTTCTTC	CASSTLGLAGGPSPNPSYNEQFF
TRBD1	TRBV6-5	TRBJ1-1	.	TGTGCCAGCAGGAGGGGACAGGGACCGAACACTGAAGCTTTCTTT	CASRRGQGPNTEAFF
.	TRBV18	TRBJ1-5	.	TGTGCCAGCTCACAGGGAACAGGCCACAATCAGCCCCAGCATTTT	CASSQGTGHNQPQHF
TRBD1	TRBV30	TRBJ2-7	.	TGTGCCTGGCGGACAGGACGGTCCTACGAGCAGTACTTC	CAWRTGRSYEQYF
TRBD1	TRBV6-6	TRBJ1-6	few	TGTGCCAGCAGGGCAGGGGGCGCAGGGCTTTCACCCCTCCACTTT	CASRAGGAGLSPLHF
.	TRBV28	TRBJ1-5	.	TGTGCCAGCAGGACTGGGGCGGGCAATCAGCCCCAGCATTTT	CASRTGAGNQPQHF
.	TRBV5-4	TRBJ2-1	.	TGTGCCAGCAGCTCAGGGGCAGAATACAATGAGCAGTTCTTC	CASSSGAEYNEQFF
.	TRBV2	TRBJ1-1	.	TGTGCCAGCAGTTTGAGACAGGTCACTGAAGCTTTCTTT	CASSLRQVTEAFF
TRBD1	TRBV29-1	TRBJ2-1	.	TGCAGCGTTGCAATTGGACAGGGGCCCCACAATGAGCAGTTCTTC	CSVAIGQGPHNEQFF
.	TRBV19	TRBJ2-5	few	TGTGCCAGTAGTGGACAACACCAAGAGACCCAGTACTTC	CASSGQHQETQYF